This entry lists 32 T cell receptor beta chains sequenced from one sample in a study of blood T cells in healthy people across ages. It was with a sample-barcoded 5' primer and a J-beta primer mix that a second PCR of about 6 to 12 cycles was run. TCRdb fed the 5' RACE reads into MiXCR, producing one record per CDR3 protein. The table records approximately 760,000 distinct CDR3 sequences, roughly 25% of them present only once. These data were likewise used in another study, on T cells of mothers and their children.

Sequencing used blood. The source of these receptors is a boy aged 5-17 years in good health.

J is TRBJ1-6 and V is TRBV5-6, with D unresolved. CDR1 and CDR2 (germline): SGHDT, YYEEEE. This CDR3 region has 15 residues. The germline V and J ends were trimmed by 4 bases and 7 bases, with 15 bases remaining between them. CDR3 nucleotides: TGTGCCAGCAGCGAACACCCAATCAGGAATTCACCCCTCCACTTT. This codes for CASSEHPIRNSPLHF.

This clonotype came up a few times. The chain is built from TRBV5-1 and TRBJ2-2, with D possibly being TRBD2 (6 bases). The CDR3 runs 16 residues. CDR1 SGHRS and CDR2 YFSETQ come from the germline V gene. V was trimmed by 0 bases and J by 1 base, leaving 10 bases between them. The CDR3 reads CASSLARAGNTGELFF. The CDR3 nucleotides read TGCGCCAGCAGCTTGGCCCGAGCGGGGAACACCGGGGAGCTGTTTTTT.

This clonotype came up a few times. The chain joins TRBV12-5 to TRBJ2-7; D is perhaps TRBD2 (6 bases). Germline V gene data show CDR1 as LGHNT and CDR2 as FRNRAP. There are 14 residues in the CDR3. Trimming stripped 7 bases from V and 0 bases from J, with 13 bases between. CDR3 amino acids: CASAGGDLSYEQYF. CDR3 nucleotide sequence: TGTGCTAGTGCGGGCGGGGACCTCTCCTACGAGCAGTACTTC. Full variable domain (rest looked up from reference TRBV12-5 and TRBJ2-7): DARVTQTPRHKVTEMGQEVTMRCQPILGHNTVFWYRQTMMQGLELLAYFRNRAPLDDSGMPKDRFSAEMPDATLATLKIQPSEPRDSAVYFCASAGGDLSYEQYFGPGTRLTVT.

This chain uses TRBV7-8 with TRBJ2-7; unclear D gene. There are 14 residues in the CDR3. V lost 5 bases and J 7 bases, leaving 18 bases between the germline ends. Looked up from germline, CDR1 is SGHVS and CDR2 is FQNEAQ. The chain's CDR3 is CASSGTFKEREQYV. The CDR3 bases are TGTGCCAGCAGCGGAACTTTCAAGGAGAGGGAGCAGTACGTC.

This clonotype was recorded only once. The chain has TRBV7-9 and TRBJ2-2; the D gene is possibly TRBD2 (5 bases). Germline V gene sequence: CDR1 SEHNR, CDR2 FQNEAQ (reference sequence). The CDR3 consists of 15 residues. V was clipped by 3 bases and J by 3 bases, with 11 bases between them. This chain's CDR3 is CASSLRGPDTGELFF. CDR3 nucleotide sequence: TGTGCCAGCAGCTTGAGAGGGCCGGACACCGGGGAGCTGTTTTTT.

The gene calls are TRBV19 and TRBJ2-1; D possibly corresponds to TRBD1 (6 bases). Germline assignment: CDR1 LNHDA and CDR2 SQIVND (reference sequence). Deletions cut 1 base from V and 0 bases from J, with 16 bases between. This CDR3 is 18 amino acids long. The CDR3 DNA reads TGTGCCAGTAGTATAGCACAGGGACCCTCAAGCTCCTACAATGAGCAGTTCTTC. This gives the protein CASSIAQGPSSSYNEQFF.

The V gene is TRBV20-1, the J gene TRBJ2-7; 12 bases match TRBD2. The J segment lost 4 bases and the V segment lost 0 bases, leaving 10 bases of the junction unmatched. CDR3 length equals 17 residues. Germline CDR1 DFQATT, CDR2 SNEGSKA (reference sequence). The CDR3 sequence: CSARDPFPTSGRYEQYF. CDR3 nucleotide sequence: TGCAGTGCTAGAGACCCATTCCCAACTAGCGGGAGGTACGAGCAGTACTTC.

The gene calls are TRBV15 and TRBJ1-1; the D is unclear. Trimming left V 2 bases short and J 6 bases short, with 7 bases between. This CDR3 contains 12 residues. Per germline, CDR1 LNHNV and CDR2 YYDKDF (reference sequence). CDR3 in amino acids: CATSRYSSEAFF. CDR3 DNA sequence: TGTGCCACCAGCAGATACAGCTCTGAAGCTTTCTTT.

The rearrangement links TRBV2 to TRBJ1-4; D perhaps matches TRBD1 (5 bases). Germline CDR1 reads SNHLY; CDR2 reads FYNNEI. CDR3 length: 15 amino acids. Between the trimmed V and J ends, which lost 8 bases and 2 bases, there was a span of 15 bases. The CDR3 region is CASVGIGATNEKLFF. The CDR3 coding sequence is TGTGCCAGCGTCGGAATTGGGGCGACTAATGAAAAACTGTTTTTT.

In its sample, this clonotype was seen a few times. This chain connects TRBV7-2 to TRBJ1-1, with TRBD1 identical over 7 bases. Trimming took 5 bases from V and 1 from J; bases not matched to a gene: 4. Germline CDR1 and CDR2: SGHTA and FQGNSA. The CDR3 totals 14 residues. The CDR3 protein is CASSLHRGNTEAFF. For the CDR3, the DNA is TGTGCCAGCAGCCTACACAGGGGGAACACTGAAGCTTTCTTT.

V is TRBV20-1 and J is TRBJ2-5; 7 bases match TRBD1. The end of the DNA fits TRBJ2-1 better, so the J call may be wrong. CDR3 length: 14 amino acids. From germline, CDR1 is DFQATT and CDR2 SNEGSKA (reference sequence). The CDR3 DNA follows: TGCAGTGCTACCTCGCCAGGGGGATACAATGAGCAGTTCTTC. It specifies CSATSPGGYNEQFF.

The V gene is TRBV28, the J gene TRBJ2-5; TRBD2 matches 9 bases. Trimming at V came to 7 bases and at J to 0 bases, leaving 9 bases not matched to a gene. The CDR3 runs to 16 residues. The germline V gene has CDR1 MDHEN and CDR2 SYDVKM. This chain's CDR3 is CASTRLAEYYQETQYF. The DNA for the CDR3 is TGTGCCAGCACTAGACTAGCGGAATACTACCAAGAGACCCAGTACTTC.

The chain employs TRBV29-1 and TRBJ1-1; 7 nucleotides line up with TRBD1. V trimming: 4 bases; J trimming: 1 base; junction bases outside the gene matches: 3. The germline V gene has CDR1 SQVTM and CDR2 ANQGSEA. The CDR3 runs to 13 residues. DNA for the CDR3: TGCAGCGTTGTATACAGGGGGAACACTGAAGCTTTCTTT. Protein product: CSVVYRGNTEAFF.

In regard to this clonotype: Germline and junction disagree at one end, which may indicate a read error. The chain joins TRBV19 to TRBJ1-1; D gene unclear. Germline CDR1 reads LNHDA; CDR2 reads SQIVND (reference sequence). This CDR3 comprises 13 residues. As DNA, the CDR3 is TGTGCCAGTAAGGGCAGAATGGAGACTGAACCTTTCTTT. Translation: CASKGRMETEPFF.

V and J are TRBV29-1 and TRBJ2-5; 8 bases match TRBD1. The end of the DNA aligns better with TRBJ2-7, so the J call may be wrong. The CDR3 covers 13 residues. Germline loops: CDR1 SQVTM, CDR2 ANQGSEA. In DNA form, the CDR3 reads TGCAGCGTTGAGGGAGACAGGGGTGGCGAGCAGTACTTC. It yields the protein CSVEGDRGGEQYF.

J is TRBJ2-6 and V is TRBV28; perhaps D is TRBD1 or TRBD2 (5 bases each). V was cut by 9 bases and J by 4 bases, with 10 bases left in between. The CDR3 runs 13 residues. Germline CDR1 and CDR2: MDHEN and SYDVKM. The DNA of the CDR3 is TGTGCCAGTAGAGGGGACGGGGCCAACGTCCTGACTTTC. Its protein product is CASRGDGANVLTF.

The V call is TRBV4-2, the J call TRBJ2-5, with D maybe TRBD1 (6 bases). The J call is uncertain, as TRBJ2-7 better fits the DNA end. Per the germline V gene, CDR1 is LGHNA and CDR2 is YNFKEQ. CDR3 size: 15 residues. CDR3 amino acids: CASSQSRQGFYEQYF. CDR3 nucleotide sequence: TGTGCCAGCAGCCAAAGTCGTCAGGGGTTCTACGAGCAGTACTTC.

The chain combines TRBV9 with TRBJ2-1; TRBD2 aligns across 8 bases. Germline lookup yields CDR1 SGDLS and CDR2 YYNGEE. This CDR3 has 16 residues. The junction had 5 bases not matched to a gene; V was cut back by 0 bases and J by 3 bases. This chain's CDR3 is CASSVGSGKFYNEQFF. CDR3 coding DNA: TGTGCCAGCAGCGTAGGTAGCGGGAAGTTCTACAATGAGCAGTTCTTC.

This clonotype was observed a few times. The chain employs TRBV4-2 and TRBJ2-7, with D maybe TRBD2 (5 bases). The CDR3 extends over 15 amino acids. Trimming took off 0 bases at V and 0 bases at J, with 9 bases between the two ends. Germline CDR1 and CDR2: LGHNA and YNFKEQ. The CDR3 DNA is TGTGCCAGCAGCCAAGAGGGCGAGGGCTCCTACGAGCAGTACTTC. Encoded protein: CASSQEGEGSYEQYF.

The chain recombines TRBV19 with TRBJ2-3; D gene uncertain. V was trimmed by 0 bases and J by 0 bases, leaving 10 bases between them. From germline, CDR1 is LNHDA and CDR2 SQIVND (reference sequence). The CDR3 is 16 amino acids. The CDR3 protein is CASSIDPGTSTDTQYF. For the CDR3, the DNA is TGTGCCAGTAGTATAGATCCAGGCACCAGCACAGATACGCAGTATTTT.

The chain links TRBV12-3 or TRBV12-4 to TRBJ2-5, with a possible D match to TRBD2 (6 bases). V shed 5 bases and J shed 3 bases, with 16 bases lying between them. The CDR3 has 15 residues. CDR3 sequence reads: CASSGDFGTEETQYF. DNA for the CDR3: TGTGCCAGCAGTGGGGACTTTGGAACGGAAGAGACCCAGTACTTC.

There are a few counts of this clonotype. The genes are TRBV12-3 or TRBV12-4 and TRBJ2-3; possibly TRBD1 or TRBD2 for D (6 bases each). With 5 bases removed from V and 9 bases from J, the gap between germline ends came to 18 bases. This CDR3 has 14 amino acids. In DNA form, the CDR3 reads TGTGCCAGCAGTCCGCCCATCCGGGGGCCAACGCAGTATTTT. It encodes CASSPPIRGPTQYF.

The table lists this clonotype with a few counts. V gene TRBV20-1 combines with J gene TRBJ2-5; a possible D gene is TRBD2 (6 bases). The V gene's germline CDR1 is DFQATT and CDR2 SNEGSKA (reference sequence). CDR3 length equals 13 residues. V was pared by 3 bases and J by 5 bases, with 13 bases between. This CDR3 reads CSARRPGEETQYF. The CDR3 coding sequence is TGCAGTGCTAGGCGGCCGGGGGAGGAGACCCAGTACTTC.

The gene calls are TRBV20-1 and TRBJ2-3, with D tentatively TRBD1 (6 bases). Germline CDR1 and CDR2: DFQATT and SNEGSKA (reference sequence). The CDR3 totals 15 residues. V was shortened by 6 bases and J by 1 base, with 17 bases between the two germline ends. CDR3 residues: CSAPGTPSRTDTQYF. In DNA form, the CDR3 reads TGCAGTGCGCCCGGGACACCTTCCCGCACAGATACGCAGTATTTT.

The chain recombines TRBV28 with TRBJ2-2, with TRBD2 matching over 10 bases. The junction had 9 bases not matched to a gene; V was cut back by 4 bases and J by 4 bases. The CDR3 spans 17 residues. Germline CDR1 is MDHEN and CDR2 is SYDVKM. The CDR3 DNA follows: TGTGCCAGCAGTTATACAGCGGGAGGGCGTGGCACCGGGGAGCTGTTTTTT. This gives the protein CASSYTAGGRGTGELFF.

Comment on this clonotype: The conserved phenylalanine or tryptophan normally closing the CDR3 is absent here, so this likely arose from a read error. The V gene is TRBV4-2, the J gene TRBJ1-5; D gene unclear. V was pared by 2 bases and J by 7 bases, with 12 bases between. CDR1 and CDR2 (germline): LGHNA, YNFKEQ. The CDR3 contains 14 residues. The CDR3 nucleotides are TGTGCCAGCAGCCAACGGGGAGGGATACAGCCCCAGCATCTT. Translated: CASSQRGGIQPQHL.

This clonotype was recorded a few times. This sequence joins TRBV20-1 and TRBJ2-7, with TRBD2 matching 10 bases. The length of the CDR3 is 16 residues. Per the germline V gene, CDR1 is DFQATT and CDR2 is SNEGSKA (reference sequence). The junction had 12 bases not matched to a gene; V was cut back by 4 bases and J by 3 bases. The CDR3 loop reads CSANDEREGPYYEQYF. The CDR3 nucleotides read TGCAGTGCTAATGACGAGCGGGAGGGCCCATACTACGAGCAGTACTTC.

This clonotype was seen a few times. The chain has TRBV4-2 and TRBJ2-5; D uncertain. Germline assignment: CDR1 LGHNA and CDR2 YNFKEQ. This CDR3 spans 16 amino acids. With 0 bases removed from V and 4 bases from J, the gap between germline ends came to 15 bases. This CDR3 is CASSQDRGGSGETQYF. The CDR3 nucleotides are TGTGCCAGCAGCCAAGATCGCGGTGGGTCGGGAGAGACCCAGTACTTC.

V usage is TRBV4-2 and J usage is TRBJ1-4; D gene uncertain. V lost 1 base and J lost 6, with 15 bases in between. This CDR3 spans 16 amino acids. Germline V gives CDR1 LGHNA, CDR2 YNFKEQ. CDR3 loop: CASSQGTNAGDEKLFF. In DNA, the CDR3 is TGTGCCAGCAGCCAAGGTACTAACGCTGGGGATGAAAAACTGTTTTTT.

The V call is TRBV5-4, the J call TRBJ2-5; 7 bases are shared with TRBD2. Unmatched junction bases numbered 9, after V lost 4 bases and J lost 0 bases. The CDR3 loop spans 16 amino acids. CDR1 and CDR2 (germline): SGHNT, YYREEE (reference sequence). CDR3 sequence (DNA): TGTGCCAGCAGCAAGGACCCCGGGACTAACCAAGAGACCCAGTACTTC. Residues: CASSKDPGTNQETQYF.

Notes on this clonotype: This clone may be a read error of a much larger clone one base away. The rearrangement uses TRBV20-1 and TRBJ1-1; 9 bases agree with TRBD1. Germline values: CDR1 DFQATT, CDR2 SNEGSKA (reference sequence). This CDR3 contains 13 residues. The CDR3 sequence is CNARTGVNTEAFF. The DNA of the CDR3 is TGCAATGCGCGGACAGGGGTGAACACTGAAGCTTTCTTT.

There are a few counts of this clonotype. The gene calls are TRBV27 and TRBJ2-5; D call uncertain. Trimming removed 2 bases at V and 4 bases at J, with 11 bases between. The germline V gene has CDR1 MNHEY and CDR2 SMNVEV (reference sequence). CDR3 length: 14 amino acids. This chain's CDR3 is CASSLGFWGETQYF. In nucleotides, the CDR3 is TGTGCCAGCAGTTTAGGCTTTTGGGGAGAGACCCAGTACTTC.